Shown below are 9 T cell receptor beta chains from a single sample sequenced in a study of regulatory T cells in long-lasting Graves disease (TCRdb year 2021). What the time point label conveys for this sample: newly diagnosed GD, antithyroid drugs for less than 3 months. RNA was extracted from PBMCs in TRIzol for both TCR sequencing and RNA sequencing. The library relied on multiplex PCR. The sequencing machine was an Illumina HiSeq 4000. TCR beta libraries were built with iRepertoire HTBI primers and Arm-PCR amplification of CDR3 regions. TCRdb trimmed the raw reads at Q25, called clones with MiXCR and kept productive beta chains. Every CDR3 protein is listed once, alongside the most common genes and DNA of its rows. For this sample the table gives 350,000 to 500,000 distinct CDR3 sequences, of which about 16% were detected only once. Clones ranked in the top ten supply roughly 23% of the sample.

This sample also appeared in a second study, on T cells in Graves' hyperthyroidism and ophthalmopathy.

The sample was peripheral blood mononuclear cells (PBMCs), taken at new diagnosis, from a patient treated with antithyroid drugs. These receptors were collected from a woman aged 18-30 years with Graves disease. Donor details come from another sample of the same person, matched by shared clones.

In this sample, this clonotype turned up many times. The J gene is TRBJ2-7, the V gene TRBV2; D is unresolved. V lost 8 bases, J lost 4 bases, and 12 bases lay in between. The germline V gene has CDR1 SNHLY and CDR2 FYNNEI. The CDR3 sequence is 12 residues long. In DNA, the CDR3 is TGTGCCAGCGGTGCAGGAAAATACGAGCAGTACTTC. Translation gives CASGAGKYEQYF.

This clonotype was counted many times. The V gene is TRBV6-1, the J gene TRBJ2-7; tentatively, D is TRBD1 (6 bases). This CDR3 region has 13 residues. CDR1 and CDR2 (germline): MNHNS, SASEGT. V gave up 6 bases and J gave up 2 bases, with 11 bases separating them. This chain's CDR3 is CASSWGQTYEQYF. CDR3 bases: TGTGCCAGCAGCTGGGGACAAACCTACGAGCAGTACTTC.

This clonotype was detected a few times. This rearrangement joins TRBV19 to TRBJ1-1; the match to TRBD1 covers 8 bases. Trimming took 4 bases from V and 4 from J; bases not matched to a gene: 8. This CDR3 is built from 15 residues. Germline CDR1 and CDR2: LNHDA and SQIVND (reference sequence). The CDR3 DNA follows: TGTGCCAGTAGTACAAACAGGGGGAGGTCCACTGAAGCTTTCTTT. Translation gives CASSTNRGRSTEAFF.

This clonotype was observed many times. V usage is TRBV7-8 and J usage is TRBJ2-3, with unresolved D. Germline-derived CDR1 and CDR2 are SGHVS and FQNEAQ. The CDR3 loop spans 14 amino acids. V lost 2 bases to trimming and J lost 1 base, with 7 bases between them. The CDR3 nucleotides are TGTGCCAGCAGCTTACAATCTGGCACAGATACGCAGTATTTT. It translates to CASSLQSGTDTQYF. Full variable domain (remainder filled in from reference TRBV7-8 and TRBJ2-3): GAGVSQSPRYKVAKRGQDVALRCDPISGHVSLFWYQQALGQGPEFLTYFQNEAQLDKSGLPSDRFFAERPEGSVSTLKIQRTQQEDSAVYLCASSLQSGTDTQYFGPGTRLTVL.

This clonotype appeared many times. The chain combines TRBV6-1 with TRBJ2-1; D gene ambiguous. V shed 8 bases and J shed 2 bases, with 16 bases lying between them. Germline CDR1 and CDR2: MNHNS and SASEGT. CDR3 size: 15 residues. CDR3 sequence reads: CASGDWGKPYNEQFF. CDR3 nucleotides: TGTGCCAGCGGGGATTGGGGAAAGCCCTACAATGAGCAGTTCTTC.

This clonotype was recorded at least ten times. The CDR3 region is CASSPASQYGYTF. The CDR3 DNA follows: TGTGCCAGCTCACCGGCCAGCCAATATGGCTACACCTTC. The V and J genes are TRBV18 and TRBJ1-2; D is uncertain. This CDR3 region has 13 residues. Trimming pared 3 bases from V and 5 bases from J, leaving 10 bases between. In germline, CDR1 is KGHSH, CDR2 LQKENI.

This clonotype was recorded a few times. The CDR3 loop is CASSPRPGQGIFYGYTF. CDR3 coding DNA: TGTGCCAGCAGCCCCCGACCGGGACAGGGAATATTCTATGGCTACACCTTC. This rearrangement joins TRBV6-1 to TRBJ1-2, with 9 bases fitting TRBD1. The CDR3 is 17 residues long. V was clipped by 6 bases and J by 4 bases; unmatched bases: 15. Germline CDR1 is MNHNS and CDR2 is SASEGT.

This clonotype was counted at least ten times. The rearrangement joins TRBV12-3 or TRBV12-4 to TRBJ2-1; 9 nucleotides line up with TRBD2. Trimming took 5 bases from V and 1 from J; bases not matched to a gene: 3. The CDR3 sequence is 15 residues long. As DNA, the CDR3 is TGTGCCAGCAGTAGGCTAGCGGGGTCCTACAATGAGCAGTTCTTC. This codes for CASSRLAGSYNEQFF.

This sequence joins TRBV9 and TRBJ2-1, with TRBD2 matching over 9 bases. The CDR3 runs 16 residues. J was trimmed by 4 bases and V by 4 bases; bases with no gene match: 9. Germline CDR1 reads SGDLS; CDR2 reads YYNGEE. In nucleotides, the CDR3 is TGTGCCAGCAGCCCTCGAGGGGCGGGAGGGTACAATGAGCAGTTCTTC. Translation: CASSPRGAGGYNEQFF.